Following are 22 T cell receptor beta chains from one sample sequenced in a study of control samples from healthy donors and cancer patients. The method was immunoSEQ multiplex PCR; TCRdb's version includes in-frame clones alone and lacks a portion of them. The sample holds 100,000 to 150,000 clones, approximately 92% seen once. What was sequenced was blood. Source of these receptors: a man in his forties or fifties in good health.

The chain recombines TRBV6-1 with TRBJ1-5, with D hard to call. CDR3 length equals 12 residues. Germline V gives CDR1 MNHNS, CDR2 SASEGT. V lost 3 bases, J lost 6 bases, and 6 bases lay in between. This CDR3 is CASSDLSQPQHF. The CDR3 coding sequence is TGTGCCAGCAGTGACCTGTCTCAGCCCCAGCATTTT.

The V gene is TRBV4-1, the J gene TRBJ2-5; D gene ambiguous. With 0 bases removed from V and 5 bases from J, the gap between germline ends came to 10 bases. CDR3 length equals 14 residues. Germline lookup yields CDR1 MGHRA and CDR2 YSYEKL. The CDR3 is CASSQEGSVETQYF. CDR3 nucleotides: TGCGCCAGCAGCCAAGAGGGTAGTGTGGAGACCCAGTACTTC.

In DNA, the CDR3 is TGTGCCAGCATAAGCCCTCGACAGGGGGCAACGAGCAATCAGCCCCAGCATTTT. Its translation is CASISPRQGATSNQPQHF. This chain uses TRBV21-1 with TRBJ1-5; the D segment call TRBD1 is taken from the table without a DNA check. TRBV21-1 is termed a pseudogene. CDR3 length: 18 residues.

The chain recombines TRBV5-5 with TRBJ1-1, with no clear D. CDR1 is SGHKS, CDR2 YYEKEE, per germline (reference sequence). The CDR3 extends over 13 amino acids. Trimming pared 4 bases from V and 4 bases from J, leaving 11 bases between. The CDR3 is CASSPQWGTEAFF. CDR3 coding DNA: TGTGCCAGCAGCCCGCAGTGGGGCACTGAAGCTTTCTTT.

The chain joins TRBV6-1 to TRBJ2-5, with TRBD2 matching over 7 bases. Trimming cost V 1 base and J 2 bases; bases outside gene matches: 10. Looked up from germline, CDR1 is MNHNS and CDR2 is SASEGT. This CDR3 has 17 residues. CDR3 DNA: TGTGCCAGCAGTGAAGAAGGGGAGGGCTCCGAACAAGAGACCCAGTACTTC. This sequence encodes CASSEEGEGSEQETQYF.

This clone appeared a single time. The chain is built from TRBV18 and TRBJ1-5; the D gene is possibly TRBD1 (5 bases). Trimming took 0 bases from V and 6 from J, leaving 15 bases between them. The CDR3 spans 16 residues. Germline assignment: CDR1 KGHSH and CDR2 LQKENI. The CDR3 sequence is CASSPPSGVHGQPQHF. In nucleotides, the CDR3 is TGTGCCAGCTCACCACCGTCGGGGGTTCACGGTCAGCCCCAGCATTTT.

The V call is TRBV12-5, the J call TRBJ2-7, with D perhaps TRBD1 (6 bases). This CDR3 is built from 14 residues. In germline, CDR1 is LGHNT, CDR2 FRNRAP. V was trimmed by 3 bases and J by 1 base, leaving 10 bases between them. The CDR3 DNA reads TGTGCTAGTGGTTTAGGGCAGGGGTCCTACGAGCAGTACTTC. Translated, it gives CASGLGQGSYEQYF.

V gene TRBV5-1 combines with J gene TRBJ1-2, with 8 bases lining up with TRBD1. The CDR3 consists of 14 residues. The germline CDR1 and CDR2 sequences are SGHRS and YFSETQ. The V gene end was trimmed by 4 bases and the J gene end by 7 bases; junction bases not matched to a gene: 9. The DNA for the CDR3 is TGCGCCAGCAGCCCAGGGGGCGAGAGTGGTGGCTACACCTTC. It specifies CASSPGGESGGYTF.

The chain carries TRBV5-4 and TRBJ1-2, with 7 bases fitting TRBD1. The CDR3 runs 14 residues. The V gene end was trimmed by 7 bases and the J gene end by 4 bases; junction bases not matched to a gene: 10. CDR1 is SGHNT, CDR2 YYREEE, per germline (reference sequence). CDR3 region: CASGYFRDSYGYTF. The CDR3 DNA reads TGTGCCAGCGGATACTTCCGGGACAGCTATGGCTACACCTTC.

The chain is built from TRBV11-2 and TRBJ2-5, with TRBD2 matching 7 bases. Trimming removed 5 bases from V and 7 bases from J; junction bases left unmatched: 10. CDR3 length: 14 amino acids. Germline-derived CDR1 and CDR2 are SGHAT and FQNNGV. CDR3 nucleotide sequence: TGTGCCAGCAGCCCCTGGGGGGGGGAGGGGACCCAGTACTTC. Protein product: CASSPWGGEGTQYF. The complete variable domain, with remaining parts taken from reference TRBV11-2 and TRBJ2-5, reads EAGVAQSPRYKIIEKRQSVAFWCNPISGHATLYWYQQILGQGPKLLIQFQNNGVVDDSQLPKDRFSAERLKGVDSTLKIQPAKLEDSAVYLCASSPWGGEGTQYFGPGTRLLVL.

This sequence joins TRBV28 and TRBJ1-4; D not resolved. The CDR3 totals 15 residues. Germline lookup yields CDR1 MDHEN and CDR2 SYDVKM. Trimming removed 6 bases at V and 11 bases at J, with 22 bases between. The DNA of the CDR3 is TGTGCCAGCAGGGAGCTTTTAGCCTCCGGAAGCAAACTGTTTTTT. This translates into CASRELLASGSKLFF.

The V and J genes are TRBV24-1 and TRBJ2-3; D is ambiguous. The CDR3 contains 12 residues. Germline values: CDR1 KGHDR, CDR2 SFDVKD. V lost 6 bases and J 3 bases, leaving 6 bases between the germline ends. The DNA of the CDR3 is TGTGCCACCAGTCTAACGACAGATACGCAGTATTTT. This codes for CATSLTTDTQYF.

This clone was seen repeatedly, ten times or more. Distinct nucleotide sequences in the sample also encode this CDR3. This chain connects TRBV9 to TRBJ1-4; a possible D gene is TRBD1 (5 bases). The CDR3 contains 14 residues. CDR1 SGDLS and CDR2 YYNGEE come from the germline V gene. Trimming removed 2 bases from V and 5 bases from J, with 10 bases in between. CDR3 DNA sequence: TGTGCCAGCAGCGTCCAAGGGGCCAATGAAAAACTGTTTTTT. As protein: CASSVQGANEKLFF. The full variable domain, completed using reference TRBV9 and TRBJ1-4, is DSGVTQTPKHLITATGQRVTLRCSPRSGDLSVYWYQQSLDQGLQFLIQYYNGEERAKGNILERFSAQQFPDLHSELNLSSLELGDSALYFCASSVQGANEKLFFGSGTQLSVL.

This CDR3 is CASSSAFYEQYF. In nucleotides, the CDR3 is TGTGCCAGCAGCTCCGCCTTCTACGAGCAGTACTTC. V usage is TRBV11-1 and J usage is TRBJ2-7; no clear D gene. CDR3 length: 12 residues. The germline V gene encodes CDR1 SGHAT and CDR2 FQDESV (reference sequence). V was clipped by 4 bases and J by 3 bases, with 7 bases between them.

The chain recombines TRBV6-2 or TRBV6-3 with TRBJ1-1; D not certain. This CDR3 spans 14 amino acids. V gave up 3 bases and J gave up 5 bases, with 13 bases separating them. Germline V CDR1 and CDR2: MNHEY, SVGEGT. The CDR3: CASSYIRVGTEAFF. The CDR3 nucleotides read TGTGCCAGCAGTTATATCCGGGTAGGGACTGAAGCTTTCTTT.

This chain uses TRBV9 with TRBJ1-1; a weak D match, TRBD1 (5 bases). Per the germline V gene, CDR1 is SGDLS and CDR2 is YYNGEE. CDR3 size: 16 residues. The V end was cut by 0 bases, the J end by 1 base, with 13 bases between. The CDR3 region is CASSVVPGTSNTEAFF. CDR3 in DNA: TGTGCCAGCAGCGTAGTTCCCGGGACCTCGAACACTGAAGCTTTCTTT.

The rearrangement links TRBV12-3 or TRBV12-4 to TRBJ2-5; unclear D gene. V was clipped by 3 bases and J by 5 bases, with 10 bases between them. The CDR3 is made up of 13 amino acids. The CDR3 here is CASSFFPAETQYF. Written as DNA, the CDR3 is TGTGCCAGCAGTTTTTTCCCAGCGGAGACCCAGTACTTC.

The genes are TRBV9 and TRBJ2-1; 9 bases are a match to TRBD1. V was pared by 4 bases and J by 9 bases, with 11 bases of the junction left unmatched. CDR1 and CDR2 from the germline V gene are SGDLS and YYNGEE. CDR3 size: 15 residues. In DNA form, the CDR3 reads TGTGCCAGCAGCCCACGAACTACAGGGGGCAGTGAGCAGTTCTTC. Amino acids: CASSPRTTGGSEQFF. The full variable domain, in which reference TRBV9 and TRBJ2-1 provide the parts outside the CDR3, is DSGVTQTPKHLITATGQRVTLRCSPRSGDLSVYWYQQSLDQGLQFLIQYYNGEERAKGNILERFSAQQFPDLHSELNLSSLELGDSALYFCASSPRTTGGSEQFFGPGTRLTVL.

The CDR3 coding sequence is TGTGCCAGCAGCGTGTCCAGGCGAAACACCATATATTTT. It encodes CASSVSRRNTIYF. This sequence joins TRBV9 and TRBJ1-3; D is uncertain. V gave up 2 bases and J gave up 5 bases, with 8 bases separating them. The length of the CDR3 is 13 residues. The germline V gene encodes CDR1 SGDLS and CDR2 YYNGEE.

V is TRBV7-3 and J is TRBJ2-2; D tentatively fits TRBD1 or TRBD2 (5 bases each). V was clipped by 3 bases and J by 9 bases, with 11 bases between them. Germline-derived CDR1 and CDR2 are SGHTA and FQGTGA. This CDR3 is 13 amino acids long. The CDR3 DNA reads TGTGCCAGCAGCTTTCCCGGGGCCAGGGAGCTGTTTTTT. It translates to CASSFPGARELFF. Variable domain in full (rest from reference TRBV7-3 and TRBJ2-2): GAGVSQTPSNKVTEKGKYVELRCDPISGHTALYWYRQSLGQGPEFLIYFQGTGAADDSGLPNDRFFAVRPEGSVSTLKIQRTERGDSAVYLCASSFPGARELFFGEGSRLTVL.

V and J are TRBV7-3 and TRBJ1-3, with D possibly TRBD1 on 5 matching bases. The CDR3 sequence is 16 residues long. CDR1 and CDR2 (germline): SGHTA, FQGTGA. The V gene lost 1 base and the J gene lost 0 bases, with 10 bases spanning the gap. The CDR3 DNA reads as TGTGCCAGCAGCTTAAACCCAGGGCCCTCTGGAAACACCATATATTTT. Its protein product is CASSLNPGPSGNTIYF.

DNA of the CDR3: TGTGCCAGCAGCGGGGCGGAGGGCTACACCTTC. This sequence encodes CASSGAEGYTF. The chain is built from TRBV7-8 and TRBJ1-2, with a tentative D call TRBD1 (5 bases). Per germline, CDR1 SGHVS and CDR2 FQNEAQ. This CDR3 has 11 residues. Trimming pared 5 bases from V and 8 bases from J, leaving 9 bases between.